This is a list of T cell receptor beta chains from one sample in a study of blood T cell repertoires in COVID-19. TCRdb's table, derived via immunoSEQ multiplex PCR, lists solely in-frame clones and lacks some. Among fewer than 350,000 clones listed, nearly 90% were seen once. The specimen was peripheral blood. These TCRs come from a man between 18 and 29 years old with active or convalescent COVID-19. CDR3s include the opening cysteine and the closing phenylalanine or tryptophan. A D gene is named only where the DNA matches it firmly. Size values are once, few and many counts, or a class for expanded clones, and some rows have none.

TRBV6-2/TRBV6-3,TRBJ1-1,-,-,TGTGCCAGCAGCGGACAGCCGAACACTGAAGCTTTCTTT,CASSGQPNTEAFF
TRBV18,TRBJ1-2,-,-,TGTGCCAGCTCACCTTCTGATGGCTACACCTTC,CASSPSDGYTF
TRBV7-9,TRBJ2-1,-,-,TGTGCCAGCAGCCCCAGTTCGGGAATTAGCTCCTACAATGAGCAGTTCTTC,CASSPSSGISSYNEQFF
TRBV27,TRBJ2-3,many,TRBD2,TGTGCCAGCAGCCCTGGGGGTAGCGGGTACACAGATACGCAGTATTTT,CASSPGGSGYTDTQYF
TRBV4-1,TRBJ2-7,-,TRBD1,TGCGCCAGCAGCTACGGACAGGGCTCCTACGAGCAGTACTTC,CASSYGQGSYEQYF
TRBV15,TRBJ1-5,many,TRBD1,TGTGCCACCAGCAGTTATTCCGGGACAGGGGATAGACAGCCCCAGCATTTT,CATSSYSGTGDRQPQHF
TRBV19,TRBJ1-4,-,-,TGTGCCAGTAGTATCCCCGCGACGGAGTATAATGAAAAACTGTTTTTT,CASSIPATEYNEKLFF
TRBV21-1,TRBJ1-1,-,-,TGTGCCAGCAGCAAAGCGTCCAGGGGACGGCCCCCTGAAGCTTTCTTT,CASSKASRGRPPEAFF
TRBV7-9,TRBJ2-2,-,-,TGTGCCAGCAGCCCGCCTCAGGGGCCAATGACCGGGGAGCTGTTTTTT,CASSPPQGPMTGELFF
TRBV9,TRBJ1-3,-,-,TGTGCCAGCAGCGTAGAGGGGCGGTTCCTCTCTGGAAACACCATATATTTT,CASSVEGRFLSGNTIYF
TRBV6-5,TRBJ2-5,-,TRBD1,TGTGCCAGCAGCGCCCGGGACAGGGGGATCAAGACCCAGTACTTC,CASSARDRGIKTQYF
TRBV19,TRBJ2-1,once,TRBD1,TGTGCCAGTAGTCTGGCAGGACAGGCGCGAGGGGTCCCAATCGATGAGCAGTTCTTC,CASSLAGQARGVPIDEQFF
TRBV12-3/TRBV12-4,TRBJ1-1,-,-,TGTGCCAGCAGTTGGGGGCGAGATGAAGCTTTCTTT,CASSWGRDEAFF
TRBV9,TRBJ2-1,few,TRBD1,TGTGCCAGCAGCCCCTATGGACAGGAACCTACAATCGAGCAGTTCTTC,CASSPYGQEPTIEQFF
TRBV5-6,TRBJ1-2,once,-,TGTGCCAGCAGCTTGGAAGCCGCACCCTCCTATGGCTACACCTTC,CASSLEAAPSYGYTF
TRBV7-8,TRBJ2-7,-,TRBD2,TGTGCCAGCAGCGCAGAGCGGGGCCCCTACGAGCAGTACTTC,CASSAERGPYEQYF
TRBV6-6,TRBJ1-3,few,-,TGTGCCAGCAGACAGAGCCTTGGAAACACCATATATTTT,CASRQSLGNTIYF
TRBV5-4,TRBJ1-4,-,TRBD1,TGTGCCAGCAGCTCGACAGGGGGATTGGAAAAACTGTTTTTT,CASSSTGGLEKLFF
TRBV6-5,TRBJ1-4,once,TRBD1,TGTGCCAGCAGTCTCGGGACAGGTTCGTTCGGAAAACTGTTTTTT,CASSLGTGSFGKLFF
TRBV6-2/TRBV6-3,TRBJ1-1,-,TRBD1,TGTGCCAGCAGTTACTCGGGGACAGGGAAGAACACTGAAGCTTTCTTT,CASSYSGTGKNTEAFF